The clone carrying this T cell receptor (beta chain) was counted between two and nine times. What it binds is unknown. A multiplex PCR was run with 60 Vbeta primers and 13 Jbeta primers. TCRdb's table, derived via immunoSEQ multiplex PCR, lists solely in-frame clones and lacks some. The table has under 150,000 clones, over 70% seen once. This record comes from a study of cytomegalovirus exposure and HLA in healthy donors. Study-wide results and limits: HLA-A and HLA-B allele assignments for most subjects were reportedly predicted accurately using TCR beta sequences. Common viral pathogens seemed to be connected with several of the most significant clusters, according to a later analysis. Within a later analysis, the majority of CMV-associated TCR beta chains appeared HLA-restricted.

Sequenced material: PBMCs. The TCR originated in a woman between 40 and 50 years old in good health and CMV-seronegative.

As DNA, the CDR3 is TGTGCCAGCTCACCGAGGGCCTCCTACGAGCAGTACTTC. This translates into CASSPRASYEQYF. The chain links TRBV18 to TRBJ2-5, with TRBD2 as a possible D gene (5 bases). The DNA end is more similar to TRBJ2-7, so the J call may be wrong. Germline CDR1 reads KGHSH; CDR2 reads LQKENI. CDR3 length: 13 residues.